This T cell receptor beta chain appears in the sequencing data of a study of shared clonotypes between healthy human individuals. TCRdb keeps only in-frame clones here, not all; method: immunoSEQ multiplex PCR. The repertoire holds 950,000 to 1,100,000 clones, with approximately 76% as singletons. V dropped 0 bases and J dropped 4 bases, with 5 bases sitting between them. The CDR3 is 13 residues long. CDR1 and CDR2 (germline): SGHRS, YFSETQ. Broader study findings: Deeper or shallower sequencing was expected to change how clonotypes are shared among donors. The sharing of about 5% of naive CD4 clonotypes was seen across a few donors.

Note on this clone: Its specificity is not known. Other DNA sequences of this sample code for an identical CDR3.

The chain has TRBV5-1 and TRBJ1-3; D unclear. The sample taken for sequencing was memory CD4+ T cells sorted from blood. Subset in this sample: CD45RA-negative fraction. The receptor was isolated from a man aged 18 to 29 in good health. The CDR3 bases are TGCGCCAGCAGCTTGGACATAGGAAACACCATATATTTT. Translation: CASSLDIGNTIYF.